This TCR beta chain was identified during a study of Graves' ophthalmopathy and Graves' hyperthyroidism. Investigators amplified TCR beta CDR3 regions from RNA transcripts. In the first round, RT-PCR was carried out with HTBI primers, and a multiplex PCR formed the second round. Each CDR3 protein gets one entry after TCRdb re-called the multiplex PCR reads with MiXCR. The repertoire holds about 500,000 distinct CDR3 sequences, with 39% as singletons. This clonotype was picked up many times. V lost 4 bases and J 4 bases, leaving 6 bases between the germline ends. Germline V gene lookup returns CDR1 KGHDR and CDR2 SFDVKD. This CDR3 comprises 12 residues.

This TCR derives from an adult man with Graves' hyperthyroidism. Sequencing was done on a sample of peripheral blood or thyroid tissue (not recorded which). The chain couples TRBV24-1 to TRBJ1-2; D remains ambiguous. The CDR3 DNA follows: TGTGCCACCAGTGAGACCAGCTATGGCTACACCTTC. It yields the protein CATSETSYGYTF.